These 3 T cell receptor beta chains came from one sample sequenced in a study of radiotherapy plus CTLA-4 blockade in lung cancer. The method was immunoSEQ multiplex PCR; TCRdb's version includes in-frame clones alone and lacks a portion of them. The table shows 75,000 to 95,000 clones, with about four fifths occurring only once. The starting material was peripheral blood, obtained from a patient treated with radiotherapy plus ipilimumab. The receptors come from a human donor with non-small cell lung cancer that progressed on radiotherapy plus ipilimumab.

The chain joins TRBV6-5 to TRBJ1-2; possibly TRBD1 for D (5 bases). V was clipped by 11 bases and J by 6 bases, with 13 bases between them. Looked up from germline, CDR1 is MNHEY and CDR2 is SVGAGI. This CDR3 contains 11 residues. This chain's CDR3 is CASRDGDGYTF. The CDR3 coding sequence is TGTGCCTCCCGGGACGGGGATGGCTACACCTTC.

The V and J genes are TRBV30 and TRBJ1-2; 7 bases line up with TRBD1. CDR3 length: 12 residues. CDR1 is GTSNPN, CDR2 SVGIG, per germline (reference sequence). V dropped 3 bases and J dropped 7; count of bases not matched to a gene: 5. In nucleotides, the CDR3 is TGTGCCTGGAGCGAGGGGGCAAGTGGCTACACCTTC. Encoded protein: CAWSEGASGYTF.

DNA of the CDR3: TGCGCCAGCAGTCCACTAGCGGGAGGGCCGTACACCGGGGAGCTGTTTTTT. This translates into CASSPLAGGPYTGELFF. The V call is TRBV10-2, the J call TRBJ2-2; 13 bases align to TRBD2. This CDR3 spans 17 amino acids. J gave up 3 bases and V 5 bases, and 6 bases lay outside the gene matches. Germline values: CDR1 WSHSY, CDR2 SAAADI.